Listed below are T cell receptor beta chains from one sample, sequenced in a study of T cell repertoires and HLA-DP antigens. The repertoire was sequenced with immunoSEQ multiplex PCR; TCRdb's copy has only in-frame clones and lacks some. The sample includes over 100,000 clones, 92% of them seen just once. Their antigens are not known. The specimen was CD4+ T cells from PBMCs. The receptors derive from a woman in her late teens or twenties in good health and CMV-seronegative. CDR3s include the opening cysteine and the closing phenylalanine or tryptophan. D genes are given only for firm matches. Size values are once, few and many counts, or a class for expanded clones, and some rows have none.

d_call	clone_size	v_call	j_call	cdr3_nt	cdr3_aa
TRBD1	NA	TRBV7-3	TRBJ2-2	TGTGCCAGCAGCCCGACAGGGGGAGGCACCGGGGAGCTGTTTTTT	CASSPTGGGTGELFF
TRBD2	NA	TRBV6-6	TRBJ2-4	TGTGCCAGCTGGTGGGGACTAGCGGGATCCAAAAACATTCAGTACTTC	CASWWGLAGSKNIQYF
NA	NA	TRBV11-1	TRBJ2-7	TGTGCCAGCACCCCCCGACTAGCCTACGAGCAGTACTTC	CASTPRLAYEQYF
NA	NA	TRBV5-5	TRBJ2-3	TGTGCCACAAGGGACACTTCTAGCACAGATACGCAGTATTTT	CATRDTSSTDTQYF
TRBD1	NA	TRBV11-2	TRBJ2-1	TGTGCCACCGGGGGGGGACAGGGGAACAATGAGCAGTTCTTC	CATGGGQGNNEQFF
NA	NA	TRBV30	TRBJ1-1	TGTGCCTGGAGTACGACGACAGGCGACACTGAAGCTTTCTTT	CAWSTTTGDTEAFF
NA	NA	TRBV7-3	TRBJ2-1	TGTGCCAGCAGCCCGGATCGGGGCGTTGGTGAGCAGTTCTTC	CASSPDRGVGEQFF
NA	NA	TRBV9	TRBJ1-1	TGTGCCAGCAGTCTCGGGGTGGGGCGTTACACTGAAGCTTTCTTT	CASSLGVGRYTEAFF
TRBD2	NA	TRBV5-1	TRBJ2-5	TGCGCCAGCAGCCTAGCGGGGGACCAAGAGACCCAGTACTTC	CASSLAGDQETQYF
TRBD1	NA	TRBV5-1	TRBJ2-5	TGCGCCAGCAGTCCTGGGGACAGGGAGGGGAAGACCCAGTACTTC	CASSPGDREGKTQYF
TRBD1	NA	TRBV19	TRBJ1-1	TGTGCCAGTAGTATCAACAGGGGCGGAGAGACTGAAGCTTTCTTT	CASSINRGGETEAFF
NA	NA	TRBV7-2	TRBJ1-1	TGTGCCAGCAGCCTCACAGGGAGCACTGAAGCTTTCTTT	CASSLTGSTEAFF
TRBD2	once	TRBV5-6	TRBJ2-3	TGTGCCAGCAACCCGCCCGGGGGGGCCTATGGCACAGATACGCAGTATTTT	CASNPPGGAYGTDTQYF
NA	NA	TRBV29-1	TRBJ2-5	TGCAGCACCTGGGGAGGCAACCAAGAGACCCAGTACTTC	CSTWGGNQETQYF
TRBD1	NA	TRBV7-3	TRBJ2-2	TGTGCCAGCAGCCCCGGGACAGGAGCGAACACCGGGGAGCTGTTTTTT	CASSPGTGANTGELFF
TRBD1	NA	TRBV29-1	TRBJ2-5	TGCAGCGCCGCGACAGGGTATGGGGAGACCCAGTACTTC	CSAATGYGETQYF
TRBD2	NA	TRBV9	TRBJ2-3	TGTGCCAGCAGCCCTCGTAGCGGGTACACAGATACGCAGTATTTT	CASSPRSGYTDTQYF
NA	NA	TRBV18	TRBJ2-2	TGTGCCAGCTCGGCAGGGACACCGAACACCGGGGAGCTGTTTTTT	CASSAGTPNTGELFF
TRBD1	once	TRBV5-6	TRBJ1-5	TGTGCCAGCAATAGTGGGACAGGAAATCAGCCCCAGCATTTT	CASNSGTGNQPQHF
NA	NA	TRBV6-4	TRBJ1-4	TGTGCCAGCAGATTACGGGGGCACAGTAATGAAAAACTGTTTTTT	CASRLRGHSNEKLFF
TRBD1	NA	TRBV6-1	TRBJ1-2	TGTGCCAGCAGGGCGACAGGGGGTCCTGGCTACACCTTC	CASRATGGPGYTF
TRBD1	NA	TRBV7-9	TRBJ2-1	TGTGCCAGCAGCCAGGGACAGTACAATGAGCAGTTCTTC	CASSQGQYNEQFF
NA	NA	TRBV19	TRBJ2-6	TGTGCCACCGACCAGGGAATTTCTGGGGCCAACGTCCTGACTTTC	CATDQGISGANVLTF
NA	NA	TRBV2	TRBJ2-2	TGTGCCAGCAGTGAGCGGACACCCAACACCGGGGAGCTGTTTTTT	CASSERTPNTGELFF
NA	NA	TRBV10-3	TRBJ2-2	TGTGCCATCAGTGAGTCCCTAACCGGGGAGCTGTTTTTT	CAISESLTGELFF
NA	few	TRBV28	TRBJ1-1	TGTGCCAGCAGTTTAAAATTGAACACTGAAGCTTTCTTT	CASSLKLNTEAFF
NA	NA	TRBV20-1	TRBJ1-2	TGCAGTGCTTTGGGGGGAGGTGGCTACACCTTC	CSALGGGGYTF
NA	NA	TRBV19	TRBJ1-5	TGTGCCAGTAGTATAGCAGGAGGGGATCAGCCCCAGCATTTT	CASSIAGGDQPQHF
NA	NA	TRBV9	TRBJ1-6	TGTGCCAGCACCCCAGAGGGGACCTATAATTCACCCCTCCACTTT	CASTPEGTYNSPLHF
TRBD1	NA	TRBV6-1	TRBJ1-5	TGTGCCAGCAACTTCGCCCGGACAGGGGATCAGCCCCAGCATTTT	CASNFARTGDQPQHF
TRBD1	NA	TRBV6-5	TRBJ2-7	TGTGCCAGCAGTTACTCCGCGGGACAGGGATACCACGAGCAGTGCTTC	CASSYSAGQGYHEQCF
TRBD1	NA	TRBV5-5	TRBJ2-7	TGTGCCAGCAGCTTGGTAGGGACAGGGGGTTACGAGCAGTACTTC	CASSLVGTGGYEQYF
TRBD2	NA	TRBV4-2	TRBJ2-2	TGTGCCAGCAGCCAAGACCCTACGGGAGGGATAAGCACCGGGGAGCTGTTTTTT	CASSQDPTGGISTGELFF
NA	once	TRBV11-2	TRBJ2-4	TGTGCCAGCAGCTCGTCGACGGGCAAAAACATTCAGTACTTC	CASSSSTGKNIQYF
NA	NA	TRBV10-2	TRBJ2-3	TGCGCCAGCACCCCTCCAGTCCCAGATACGCAGTATTTT	CASTPPVPDTQYF
NA	NA	TRBV27	TRBJ1-1	TGTGCCAGCAGTTTTCGAAGGACAGCGAACACTGAAGCTTTCTTT	CASSFRRTANTEAFF
TRBD1	NA	TRBV27	TRBJ1-1	TGTGCCAGCAGTTTTAGGACAGGGAAGACTGAAGCTTTCTTT	CASSFRTGKTEAFF
TRBD1	NA	TRBV10-3	TRBJ1-2	TGTGCCATCAGTTTCGCTCCTGACAGGGGTAGCTATGGCTACACCTTC	CAISFAPDRGSYGYTF
NA	once	TRBV4-1	TRBJ1-4	TGCGCCAGCAGCCAACGTAACAGGGTGGGAGGGTTTAATGAAAAACTGTTTTTT	CASSQRNRVGGFNEKLFF
NA	NA	TRBV27	TRBJ1-2	TGTGCCAGCAGTCTCACACTTAGCACGGTCTATGGCTACACCTTC	CASSLTLSTVYGYTF
NA	NA	TRBV11-2	TRBJ2-7	TGTGCCAGCAGCTTCACCCAGGGAACCACATACGAGCAGTACTTC	CASSFTQGTTYEQYF
TRBD1	NA	TRBV5-1	TRBJ2-5	TGCGCCAGCAGCTTAGGCGGCTCCGGGACAGGGATACGAGAGACCCAGTACTTC	CASSLGGSGTGIRETQYF